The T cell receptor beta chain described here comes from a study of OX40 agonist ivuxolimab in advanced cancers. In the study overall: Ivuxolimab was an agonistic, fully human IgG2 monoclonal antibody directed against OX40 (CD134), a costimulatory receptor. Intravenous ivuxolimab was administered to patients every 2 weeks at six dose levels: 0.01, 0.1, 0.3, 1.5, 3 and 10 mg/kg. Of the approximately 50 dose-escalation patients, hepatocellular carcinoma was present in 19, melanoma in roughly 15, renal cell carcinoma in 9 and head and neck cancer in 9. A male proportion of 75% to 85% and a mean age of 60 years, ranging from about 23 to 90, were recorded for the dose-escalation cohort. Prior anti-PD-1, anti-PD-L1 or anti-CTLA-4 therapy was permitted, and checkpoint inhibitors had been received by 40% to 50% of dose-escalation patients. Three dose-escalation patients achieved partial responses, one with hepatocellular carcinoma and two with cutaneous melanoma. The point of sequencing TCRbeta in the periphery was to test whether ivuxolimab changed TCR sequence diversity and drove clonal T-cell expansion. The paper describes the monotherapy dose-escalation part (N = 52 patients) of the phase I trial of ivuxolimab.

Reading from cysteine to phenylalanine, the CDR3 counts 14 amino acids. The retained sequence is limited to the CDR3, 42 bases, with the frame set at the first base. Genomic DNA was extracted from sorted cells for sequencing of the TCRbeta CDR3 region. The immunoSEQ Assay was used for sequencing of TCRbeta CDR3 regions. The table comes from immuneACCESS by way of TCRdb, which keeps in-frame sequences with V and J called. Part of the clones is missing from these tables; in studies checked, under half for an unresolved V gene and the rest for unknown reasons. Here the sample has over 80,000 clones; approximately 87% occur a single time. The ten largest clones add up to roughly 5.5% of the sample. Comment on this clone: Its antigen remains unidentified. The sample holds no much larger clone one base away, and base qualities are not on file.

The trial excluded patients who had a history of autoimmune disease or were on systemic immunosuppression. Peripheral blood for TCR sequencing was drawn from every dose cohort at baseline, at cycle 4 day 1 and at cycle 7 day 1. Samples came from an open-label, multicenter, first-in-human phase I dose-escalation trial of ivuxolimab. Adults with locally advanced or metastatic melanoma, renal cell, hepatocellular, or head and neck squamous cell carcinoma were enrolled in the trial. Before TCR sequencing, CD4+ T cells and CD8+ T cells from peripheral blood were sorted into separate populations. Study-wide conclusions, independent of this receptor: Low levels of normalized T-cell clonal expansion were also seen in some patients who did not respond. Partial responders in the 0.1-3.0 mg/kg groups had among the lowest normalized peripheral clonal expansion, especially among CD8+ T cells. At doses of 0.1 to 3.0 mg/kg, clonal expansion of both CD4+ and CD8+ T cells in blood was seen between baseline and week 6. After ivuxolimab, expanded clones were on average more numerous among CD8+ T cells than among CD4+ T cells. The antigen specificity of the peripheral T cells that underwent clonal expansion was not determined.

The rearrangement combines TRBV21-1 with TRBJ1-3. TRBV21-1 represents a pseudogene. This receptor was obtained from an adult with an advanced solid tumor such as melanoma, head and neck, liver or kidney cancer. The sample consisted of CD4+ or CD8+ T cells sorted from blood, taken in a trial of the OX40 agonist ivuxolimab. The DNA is TGTGCCAGCAGCAAAGAGTTATCTGGAAACACCATATATTTT. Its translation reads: CASSKELSGNTIYF.